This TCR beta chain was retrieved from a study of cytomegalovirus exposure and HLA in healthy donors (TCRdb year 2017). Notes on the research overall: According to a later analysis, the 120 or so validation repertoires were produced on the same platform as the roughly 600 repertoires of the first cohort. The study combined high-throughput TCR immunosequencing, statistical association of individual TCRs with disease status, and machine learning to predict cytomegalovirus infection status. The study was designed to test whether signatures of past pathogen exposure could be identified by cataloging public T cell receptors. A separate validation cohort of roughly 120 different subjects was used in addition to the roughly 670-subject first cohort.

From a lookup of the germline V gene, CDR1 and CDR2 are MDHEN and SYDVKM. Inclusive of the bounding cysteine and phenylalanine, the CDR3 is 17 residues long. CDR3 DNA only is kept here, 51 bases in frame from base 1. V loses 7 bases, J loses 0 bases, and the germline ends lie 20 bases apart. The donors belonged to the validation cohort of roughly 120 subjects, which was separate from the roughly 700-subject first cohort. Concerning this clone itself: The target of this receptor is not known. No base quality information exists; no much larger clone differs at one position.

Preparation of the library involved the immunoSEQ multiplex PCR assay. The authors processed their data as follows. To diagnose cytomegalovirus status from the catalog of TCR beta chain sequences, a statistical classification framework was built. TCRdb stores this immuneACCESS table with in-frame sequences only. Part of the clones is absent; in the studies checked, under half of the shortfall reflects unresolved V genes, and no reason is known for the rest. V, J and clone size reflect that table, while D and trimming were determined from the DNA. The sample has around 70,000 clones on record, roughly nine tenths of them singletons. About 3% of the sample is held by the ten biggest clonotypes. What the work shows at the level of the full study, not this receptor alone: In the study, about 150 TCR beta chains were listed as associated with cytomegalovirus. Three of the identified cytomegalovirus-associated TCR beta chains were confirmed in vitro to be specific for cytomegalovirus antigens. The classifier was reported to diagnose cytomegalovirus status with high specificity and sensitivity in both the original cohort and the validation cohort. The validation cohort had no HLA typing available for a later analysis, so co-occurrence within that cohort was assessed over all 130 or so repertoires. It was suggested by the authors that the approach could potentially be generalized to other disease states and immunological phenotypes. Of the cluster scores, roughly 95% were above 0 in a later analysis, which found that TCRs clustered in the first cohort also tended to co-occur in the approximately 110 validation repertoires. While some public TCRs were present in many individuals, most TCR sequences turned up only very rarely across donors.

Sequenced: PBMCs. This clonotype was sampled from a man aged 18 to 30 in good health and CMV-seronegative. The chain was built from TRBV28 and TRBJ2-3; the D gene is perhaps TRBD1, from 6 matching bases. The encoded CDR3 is CASKGTLGQTSTDTQYF. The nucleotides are TGTGCCAGCAAAGGAACTCTCGGACAGACTAGCACAGATACGCAGTATTTT.